This T cell receptor (beta chain) was recorded in a study of response to subunit inactivated influenza vaccine. The junction had 9 bases not matched to a gene; V was cut back by 6 bases and J by 4 bases. This CDR3 comprises 15 residues. TCRdb used MiXCR to reprocess the RT-PCR reads, holding one entry per CDR3 protein. The sample comprises 500,000 to 600,000 distinct CDR3 sequences, about 11% of which are singletons, and approximately 9.9% rests with the top ten. This sample also appeared in a second study, on T cells expressing NK-cell markers. As that study records: Researchers built TCR beta cDNA using 5'RACE template switching with UMIs. Expanded NKG2C+ T cell clones were not confirmed as HCMV-specific.

Sample: PBMCs from blood, taken on the day of vaccination. This rearrangement joins TRBV12-3 or TRBV12-4 to TRBJ2-3; 8 nucleotides line up with TRBD1. The receptor was derived from a man in his forties or fifties who received an inactivated influenza vaccine. The CDR3 region is CASRMTGAFADTQYF. DNA of the CDR3: TGTGCCAGCAGGATGACAGGGGCCTTCGCAGATACGCAGTATTTT.